This T cell receptor beta chain was captured in a study of radiotherapy plus CTLA-4 blockade in lung cancer. Points from the study as a whole: Increased serum interferon-beta after radiation also reportedly predicted response strongly. Expansion in blood of tumor-derived TCR clones was seen after radiotherapy plus ipilimumab.

V lost 2 bases and J lost 10; bases outside the gene matches: 10. CDR3 size: 15 residues. Germline lookup yields CDR1 SNHLY and CDR2 FYNNEI. Chemo-refractory metastatic non-small-cell lung cancer patients underwent focal radiation alongside CTLA-4 blockade with ipilimumab. Libraries were prepared by immunoSEQ multiplex PCR; TCRdb keeps only in-frame clonotypes and omits some of them. The sample carries about 80,000 clones, around 80% recorded once. Worth noting for this clone: What it binds is not known.

The genes are TRBV2 and TRBJ1-4, with TRBD1 matching over 7 bases. Sequenced material: peripheral blood, taken from a patient treated with radiotherapy plus ipilimumab. The clonotype was recovered from a human donor with non-small cell lung cancer who had stable disease on radiotherapy plus ipilimumab. CDR3 sequence reads: CASSEQEGGIAKLFF. The CDR3 DNA sequence: TGTGCCAGCAGTGAACAAGAAGGGGGCATAGCAAAACTGTTTTTT.